A single sample gave rise to the 21 T cell receptor beta chains below, sequenced in a study of cytomegalovirus exposure and HLA in healthy donors. PCR used 60 Vbeta primers and 13 Jbeta primers. The table came from immunoSEQ multiplex PCR; TCRdb's copy has only in-frame clones and leaves some out. The sample shows 180,000 or so clones, under 90% of them seen only once. Sample: PBMCs. The receptors here all came from a male donor in good health and CMV-seronegative.

This chain links TRBV7-9 with TRBJ2-7; 12 bases are shared with TRBD1. The CDR3 is made up of 15 amino acids. From germline, CDR1 is SEHNR and CDR2 FQNEAQ (reference sequence). The J segment lost 4 bases and the V segment lost 8 bases, leaving 9 bases of the junction unmatched. CDR3 DNA: TGTGCCAGCGTCTGGGGGACAGGGGGCGGTTACGAGCAGTACTTC. Its protein product is CASVWGTGGGYEQYF.

The genes are TRBV19 and TRBJ1-5; D possibly corresponds to TRBD1 (6 bases). The V gene's germline CDR1 is LNHDA and CDR2 SQIVND (reference sequence). V gave up 3 bases and J gave up 6 bases, with 15 bases separating them. The CDR3 loop spans 15 amino acids. The CDR3 bases are TGTGCCAGTAGTATTTTGGGGGCCGGAGGTCAGCCCCAGCATTTT. It is translated as CASSILGAGGQPQHF.

The chain is built from TRBV5-5 and TRBJ1-2; no reliable D call. Germline V gene data show CDR1 as SGHKS and CDR2 as YYEKEE (reference sequence). The CDR3 totals 15 residues. Trimming stripped 0 bases from V and 0 bases from J, with 9 bases between. DNA for the CDR3: TGTGCCAGCAGCTTGGCTGCCAGTCCTAACTATGGCTACACCTTC. As protein: CASSLAASPNYGYTF.

This chain links TRBV27 with TRBJ2-7; 7 bases are a match to TRBD1. The CDR3 covers 14 residues. The germline CDR1 and CDR2 sequences are MNHEY and SMNVEV (reference sequence). V lost 5 bases and J lost 4; bases outside the gene matches: 8. CDR3 region: CASSPRQGNYEQYF. CDR3 bases: TGTGCCAGCAGTCCCAGACAGGGAAATTACGAGCAGTACTTC.

In this sample, this clone turned up once. As DNA, the CDR3 is TGTGCCAGCAGCGCCCGCGGCCGGGACTTCCAAGAGACCCAGTACTTC. Its protein is CASSARGRDFQETQYF. The genes are TRBV9 and TRBJ2-5; D possibly corresponds to TRBD2 (6 bases). This CDR3 is 16 amino acids long. Germline lookup yields CDR1 SGDLS and CDR2 YYNGEE. Trimming left V 3 bases short and J 1 base short, with 16 bases between.

The rearrangement joins TRBV5-6 to TRBJ2-7, with 8 positions matching TRBD1. Unmatched junction bases numbered 10, after V lost 0 bases and J lost 5 bases. CDR1 and CDR2 from the germline V gene are SGHDT and YYEEEE. The CDR3 covers 16 residues. This CDR3 is CASSLAAGQGRHEQYF. In DNA form, the CDR3 reads TGTGCCAGCAGCTTGGCCGCAGGACAGGGTAGACACGAGCAGTACTTC.

This clone was counted a few times. The CDR3 here is CASSPTQGQPQHF. The DNA of the CDR3 is TGTGCCAGCAGCCCCACCCAGGGGCAGCCCCAGCATTTT. The gene calls are TRBV6-5 and TRBJ1-5; possible D gene TRBD1, 6 bases. The V gene lost 6 bases and the J gene lost 7 bases, with 13 bases spanning the gap. The length of the CDR3 is 13 residues. The germline V gene has CDR1 MNHEY and CDR2 SVGAGI.

The V call is TRBV10-3, the J call TRBJ1-1; TRBD1 agrees at 7 bases. V lost 9 bases to trimming and J lost 3 bases; unmatched junction nucleotides: 4. Germline-derived CDR1 and CDR2 are ENHRY and SYGVKD. The CDR3 length is 12 residues. The CDR3 is CAMQGDHTEAFF. For the CDR3, the DNA is TGTGCCATGCAGGGGGATCACACTGAAGCTTTCTTT.

The J gene is TRBJ2-1, the V gene TRBV15; perhaps TRBD2 as D (5 bases). The CDR3 length is 13 residues. V was shortened by 7 bases and J by 4 bases, with 11 bases between the two germline ends. In germline, CDR1 is LNHNV, CDR2 YYDKDF (reference sequence). This CDR3 is CATKGEVYNEQFF. The CDR3 nucleotides read TGTGCCACCAAGGGAGAAGTATACAATGAGCAGTTCTTC.

This chain uses TRBV10-3 with TRBJ2-1; 9 nucleotides match TRBD2. The length of the CDR3 is 16 residues. Germline V lookup: CDR1 ENHRY, CDR2 SYGVKD. V trimming: 3 bases; J trimming: 2 bases; junction bases outside the gene matches: 5. The DNA for the CDR3 is TGTGCCATCAGTGATACGCCTAGCGGGACCTACAATGAGCAGTTCTTC. It translates to CAISDTPSGTYNEQFF.

The chain carries TRBV7-9 and TRBJ2-7, with D hard to call. The CDR3 has 15 residues. V was pared by 4 bases and J by 1 base, with 14 bases between. Germline CDR1 and CDR2: SEHNR and FQNEAQ (reference sequence). CDR3 in amino acids: CASSSDLGSSYEQYF. As DNA, the CDR3 is TGTGCCAGCAGCTCCGACCTAGGTAGTTCCTACGAGCAGTACTTC.

The rearrangement links TRBV19 to TRBJ2-3; 9 bases match TRBD1. The junction had 15 bases not matched to a gene; V was cut back by 5 bases and J by 6 bases. Germline V lookup: CDR1 LNHDA, CDR2 SQIVND (reference sequence). This CDR3 comprises 17 residues. The CDR3 nucleotides read TGTGCCAGTAGTCTCGACAATGGACAGGGGATTTTGGATACGCAGTATTTT. Translation gives CASSLDNGQGILDTQYF.

The chain links TRBV13 to TRBJ2-7; TRBD2 matches 8 bases. The CDR3 covers 15 residues. Germline V CDR1 and CDR2: PRHDT, FYEKMQ (reference sequence). V shed 6 bases, J shed 5 bases, and the junction held 12 bases outside the gene matches. The CDR3, as DNA: TGTGCCAGCAGTGAGACACGAGCGGGAGTCGACGAGCAGTACTTC. This encodes CASSETRAGVDEQYF.

This rearrangement joins TRBV27 to TRBJ1-5, with TRBD1 matching 7 bases. Germline CDR1 is MNHEY and CDR2 is SMNVEV (reference sequence). V lost 6 bases and J lost 11; bases outside the gene matches: 7. This CDR3 has 12 residues. CDR3 nucleotides: TGTGCCAGCAGCACGACAGGGTCGGCCCAGCATTTT. It encodes CASSTTGSAQHF.

This clone was seen only once. The V and J genes are TRBV7-8 and TRBJ1-6, with D tentatively TRBD1 (5 bases). Trimming removed 6 bases from V and 6 bases from J, with 9 bases in between. There are 13 residues in the CDR3. The germline gives CDR1 SGHVS, CDR2 FQNEAQ. In DNA, the CDR3 is TGTGCCAGCAGTGGCCAGGGTAATTCACCCCTCCACTTT. Translating gives CASSGQGNSPLHF.

The chain couples TRBV6-6 to TRBJ1-2; D remains unclear. The CDR3 loop spans 13 amino acids. V lost 11 bases, J lost 2 bases, and 15 bases lay in between. Looked up from germline, CDR1 is MNHNY and CDR2 is SVGAGI (reference sequence). The DNA for the CDR3 is TGTGCCGGAACGGGTGGAGGAAACTATGGCTACACCTTC. Its protein is CAGTGGGNYGYTF.

This chain connects TRBV5-1 to TRBJ1-1, with 7 positions matching TRBD1. Germline CDR1 and CDR2: SGHRS and YFSETQ. The CDR3 is 15 residues long. The junction had 10 bases not matched to a gene; V was cut back by 4 bases and J by 4 bases. The CDR3 loop reads CASSPETGYVTEAFF. CDR3 nucleotides: TGCGCCAGCAGCCCAGAGACAGGGTATGTCACTGAAGCTTTCTTT. Full variable domain (rest looked up from reference TRBV5-1 and TRBJ1-1): KAGVTQTPRYLIKTRGQQVTLSCSPISGHRSVSWYQQTPGQGLQFLFEYFSETQRNKGNFPGRFSGRQFSNSRSEMNVSTLELGDSALYLCASSPETGYVTEAFFGQGTRLTVV.

The chain is built from TRBV11-3 and TRBJ2-3; 7 bases fit TRBD2. Germline V gene sequence: CDR1 SGHNT, CDR2 YENEEA. This CDR3 contains 15 residues. The V and J ends lost 4 bases and 1 base, in that order; junction bases with no gene match: 5. The CDR3 protein is CASSSGLVGTDTQYF. The CDR3 nucleotides read TGTGCCAGCAGCTCCGGACTAGTTGGCACAGATACGCAGTATTTT.

CDR3 sequence: CSVGGGGGGTEAFF. DNA for the CDR3: TGCAGCGTTGGAGGGGGTGGGGGCGGGACTGAAGCTTTCTTT. V gene TRBV29-1 combines with J gene TRBJ1-1; D is possibly TRBD1 (6 bases). The CDR3 has 14 residues. V was trimmed by 4 bases and J by 5 bases, leaving 17 bases between them. Germline CDR1 reads SQVTM; CDR2 reads ANQGSEA.

The chain has TRBV7-2 and TRBJ1-1; D gene unclear. Germline V gene data show CDR1 as SGHTA and CDR2 as FQGNSA. The length of the CDR3 is 14 residues. Trimming cost V 5 bases and J 4 bases, with 14 bases left between them. The CDR3 DNA reads as TGTGCCAGCAGCCGACTTCCCGAGGGCACTGAAGCTTTCTTT. As protein: CASSRLPEGTEAFF. The entire variable domain, with the rest obtained from reference TRBV7-2 and TRBJ1-1, is as follows: GAGVSQSPSNKVTEKGKDVELRCDPISGHTALYWYRQSLGQGLEFLIYFQGNSAPDKSGLPSDRFSAERTGGSVSTLTIQRTQQEDSAVYLCASSRLPEGTEAFFGQGTRLTVV.

This chain joins TRBV5-1 and TRBJ2-7, with 12 nucleotides matching TRBD1. The ends lost 2 bases at V and 6 bases at J; junction bases unmatched: 3. Germline lookup yields CDR1 SGHRS and CDR2 YFSETQ. The CDR3 is 14 amino acids. The CDR3 loop is CASSFRDRGLEQYF. For the CDR3, the DNA is TGCGCCAGCAGCTTTAGGGACAGGGGGCTCGAGCAGTACTTC.